The clone carrying this TCR beta chain was seen more than once but under ten times. This entry is derived from a study of T cell repertoires in cytomegalovirus infection. TCRdb passed the reads through MiXCR, listing each CDR3 protein once. The profile shows 150,000 to 200,000 distinct CDR3 sequences, roughly 15% of them singletons. This CDR3 comprises 12 residues. V shed 5 bases and J shed 9 bases, with 11 bases lying between them. Germline V gene sequence: CDR1 SGHVS, CDR2 FNYEAQ. This TCR derives from a human donor in good health (CMV status not recorded). Some clones in this sample may be carry-over from other donors' samples. The J gene is TRBJ2-1, the V gene TRBV7-6, with D maybe TRBD2 (6 bases). The sequenced material came from CD8+ T cells from PBMCs. The CDR3 sequence: CASSEKAGEQFF. CDR3 bases: TGTGCCAGCAGCGAGAAAGCGGGTGAGCAGTTCTTC.